These 22 T cell receptor beta chains share one sample of origin, sequenced in a study of blood T cell repertoires in COVID-19. Repertoires were generated with immunoSEQ multiplex PCR, while TCRdb's copy carries only in-frame clones and drops some. The sample includes 65,000 to 90,000 clones, 65% to 90% seen only once; the top ten take about 6%. Sequencing input: peripheral blood. Receptors were obtained from a woman aged 55-70 years with acute or convalescent COVID-19.

This clone showed up many times. The chain links TRBV4-1 to TRBJ1-2, with D possibly matching TRBD1 (5 bases). This CDR3 contains 14 residues. CDR1 MGHRA and CDR2 YSYEKL come from the germline V gene. The ends were cut back, 1 base at V and 4 bases at J, with 10 bases in the middle. CDR3 protein: CASSQGQLTYGYTF. The CDR3 bases are TGCGCCAGCAGCCAAGGACAGCTGACCTATGGCTACACCTTC.

The J gene is TRBJ2-2, the V gene TRBV11-2; the D gene is possibly TRBD1 (6 bases). Trimming cost V 3 bases and J 0 bases, with 11 bases left between them. The germline V gene encodes CDR1 SGHAT and CDR2 FQNNGV. This CDR3 comprises 16 residues. The chain's CDR3 is CASSFGGRANTGELFF. The CDR3 DNA sequence: TGTGCCAGCAGCTTTGGGGGCAGGGCGAACACCGGGGAGCTGTTTTTT.

CDR3 residues: CASSQAWGATNEKLFF. The CDR3 region has the DNA TGTGCCAGCAGCCAAGCCTGGGGGGCAACTAATGAAAAACTGTTTTTT. The V gene is TRBV4-2, the J gene TRBJ1-4; TRBD1 is a possible D gene (5 bases). Germline V gene lookup returns CDR1 LGHNA and CDR2 YNFKEQ. The CDR3 is 16 residues long. Between the trimmed V and J ends, which lost 1 base and 0 bases, there was a span of 9 bases.

This chain links TRBV4-1 with TRBJ2-6; 9 bases line up with TRBD1. The CDR3 covers 17 residues. The V segment lost 1 base and the J segment 3 bases; nucleotides outside the gene matches: 4. Germline loops: CDR1 MGHRA, CDR2 YSYEKL. The CDR3 nucleotides read TGCGCCAGCAGCCAAGGGGACAGGGACTTTGGGGCCAACGTCCTGACTTTC. Translated: CASSQGDRDFGANVLTF.

V and J are TRBV9 and TRBJ2-6; D is unclear. Trimming removed 6 bases at V and 4 bases at J, with 11 bases between. This CDR3 spans 14 amino acids. The germline V gene has CDR1 SGDLS and CDR2 YYNGEE. CDR3 sequence: CASTLRRGANVLTF. The CDR3, as DNA: TGTGCCAGCACCCTCCGGAGAGGGGCCAACGTCCTGACTTTC.

This clone was detected a few times. This chain connects TRBV5-1 to TRBJ2-3; possibly TRBD1 for D (5 bases). The length of the CDR3 is 12 residues. V was clipped by 3 bases and J by 6 bases, with 8 bases between them. Germline loops: CDR1 SGHRS, CDR2 YFSETQ. CDR3 amino acids: CASSSDSDTQYF. CDR3 DNA sequence: TGCGCCAGCAGCTCCGACAGTGATACGCAGTATTTT. The whole variable domain, filled in from reference TRBV5-1 and TRBJ2-3, reads KAGVTQTPRYLIKTRGQQVTLSCSPISGHRSVSWYQQTPGQGLQFLFEYFSETQRNKGNFPGRFSGRQFSNSRSEMNVSTLELGDSALYLCASSSDSDTQYFGPGTRLTVL.

This chain connects TRBV19 to TRBJ1-1, with D possibly being TRBD1 (6 bases). The length of the CDR3 is 15 residues. CDR1 and CDR2 from the germline V gene are LNHDA and SQIVND (reference sequence). V was shortened by 1 base and J by 0 bases, with 9 bases between the two germline ends. DNA for the CDR3: TGTGCCAGTAGTATAGCCCCAGGGGTGAACACTGAAGCTTTCTTT. Its protein product is CASSIAPGVNTEAFF.

The chain links TRBV6-1 to TRBJ1-6; 8 bases agree with TRBD1. With V trimmed by 3 bases and J by 7 bases, 2 bases remained unmatched. This CDR3 is 14 amino acids long. Germline-derived CDR1 and CDR2 are MNHNS and SASEGT. The CDR3 nucleotides are TGTGCCAGCAGTGATACAGGGGGGAATTCACCCCTCCACTTT. It encodes CASSDTGGNSPLHF.

The chain combines TRBV29-1 with TRBJ2-2, with a possible D match to TRBD2 (6 bases). With 5 bases removed from V and 6 bases from J, the gap between germline ends came to 7 bases. CDR1 is SQVTM and CDR2 is ANQGSEA in the germline V gene. The CDR3 is 11 residues long. This CDR3 reads CSVRLAGELFF. The DNA for the CDR3 is TGCAGCGTTCGACTAGCCGGGGAGCTGTTTTTT.

This sequence joins TRBV7-3 and TRBJ2-3; 12 positions match TRBD2. V shed 3 bases, J shed 6 bases, and the junction held 4 bases outside the gene matches. The CDR3 extends over 15 amino acids. CDR1 is SGHTA and CDR2 is FQGTGA in the germline V gene. CDR3 sequence (DNA): TGTGCCAGCAGCTTCAGGGGGACTAGCGGGGATACGCAGTATTTT. Protein: CASSFRGTSGDTQYF.

The chain combines TRBV6-5 with TRBJ1-5; D might be TRBD1 (6 bases). V was pared by 11 bases and J by 4 bases, with 15 bases between. The germline V gene has CDR1 MNHEY and CDR2 SVGAGI. The CDR3 covers 13 residues. The CDR3 is CAGGRVGNQPQHF. DNA for the CDR3: TGTGCCGGGGGCCGCGTCGGGAATCAGCCCCAGCATTTT.

This chain joins TRBV30 and TRBJ2-1; TRBD2 agrees at 10 bases. The CDR3 loop spans 15 amino acids. Germline values: CDR1 GTSNPN, CDR2 SVGIG (reference sequence). V dropped 5 bases and J dropped 4; count of bases not matched to a gene: 8. CDR3 bases: TGTGCCTGGCAGAAAAGCGGGGGGGCTTACAATGAGCAGTTCTTC. The encoded protein is CAWQKSGGAYNEQFF.

The genes are TRBV3-1 (or the pseudogene TRBV3-2) and TRBJ1-2; 7 nucleotides match TRBD1. This CDR3 has 13 amino acids. CDR1 is LGHDT, CDR2 YNNKEL, per germline (reference sequence). V gave up 4 bases and J gave up 8 bases; unmatched junction bases: 7. The CDR3 spells CASSPTGEEGYTF. The CDR3 DNA follows: TGTGCCAGCAGCCCTACAGGGGAAGAAGGCTACACCTTC.

The chain is built from TRBV9 and TRBJ2-1; TRBD2 aligns across 12 bases. Germline V gives CDR1 SGDLS, CDR2 YYNGEE. This CDR3 contains 20 residues. The V and J ends lost 0 bases and 2 bases, in that order; junction bases with no gene match: 12. The CDR3 DNA reads as TGTGCCAGCAGCGTAGCCCCGCTAGCGGGGGGGCTTGCCGCCTACAATGAGCAGTTCTTC. This translates into CASSVAPLAGGLAAYNEQFF. Together with reference TRBV9 and TRBJ2-1, the CDR3 gives the full variable domain: DSGVTQTPKHLITATGQRVTLRCSPRSGDLSVYWYQQSLDQGLQFLIQYYNGEERAKGNILERFSAQQFPDLHSELNLSSLELGDSALYFCASSVAPLAGGLAAYNEQFFGPGTRLTVL.

The chain recombines TRBV6-5 with TRBJ1-3, with TRBD1 as a possible D gene (5 bases). V lost 5 bases and J 3 bases, leaving 11 bases between the germline ends. The CDR3 covers 14 residues. The V gene's germline CDR1 is MNHEY and CDR2 SVGAGI. CDR3 residues: CASSPATVGNTIYF. Here the CDR3 DNA reads TGTGCCAGCAGTCCGGCGACAGTTGGAAACACCATATATTTT.

V and J are TRBV6-6 and TRBJ1-1; D perhaps matches TRBD1 (6 bases). CDR3 length: 14 residues. Germline V gives CDR1 MNHNY, CDR2 SVGAGI (reference sequence). V lost 7 bases and J 0 bases, leaving 12 bases between the germline ends. CDR3 bases: TGTGCCAGCACCTCCAGGACAGTGAACACTGAAGCTTTCTTT. Its translation: CASTSRTVNTEAFF.

J is TRBJ1-2 and V is TRBV6-5; no clear D. Germline V gene sequence: CDR1 MNHEY, CDR2 SVGAGI. The CDR3 is 12 residues long. V was trimmed by 5 bases and J by 8 bases, leaving 12 bases between them. CDR3 residues: CASSRDRRGYTF. The CDR3 DNA reads TGTGCCAGCAGTAGGGATCGGAGGGGCTACACCTTC.

This CDR3 is CASSHTRGQGSEQYF. The CDR3 nucleotides are TGTGCCAGCAGCCATACCCGGGGACAGGGAAGCGAGCAGTACTTC. The V gene is TRBV5-6, the J gene TRBJ2-7; 9 bases match TRBD1. CDR3 length: 15 amino acids. V lost 4 bases, J lost 6 bases, and 11 bases stayed unmatched. Germline CDR1 SGHDT, CDR2 YYEEEE.

V usage is TRBV9 and J usage is TRBJ2-1; 10 bases are shared with TRBD2. CDR1 SGDLS and CDR2 YYNGEE come from the germline V gene. The V gene end was trimmed by 0 bases and the J gene end by 0 bases; junction bases not matched to a gene: 9. The CDR3 is 19 residues long. The CDR3 loop reads CASSVESSGGGLSYNEQFF. CDR3 in DNA: TGTGCCAGCAGCGTAGAGTCTAGCGGGGGTGGCCTCTCCTACAATGAGCAGTTCTTC.

In DNA form, the CDR3 reads TGTGCCAGTAGTCCTACGAGTTTCACCGGGGAGCTGTTTTTT. Amino acid sequence: CASSPTSFTGELFF. The chain joins TRBV19 to TRBJ2-2; D uncertain. The ends were cut back, 5 bases at V and 4 bases at J, with 11 bases in the middle. This CDR3 has 14 amino acids. Looked up from germline, CDR1 is LNHDA and CDR2 is SQIVND (reference sequence).

This rearrangement joins TRBV5-4 to TRBJ1-2, with 12 bases that match TRBD1. The CDR3 runs 14 residues. The germline V gene encodes CDR1 SGHNT and CDR2 YYREEE (reference sequence). The junction had 5 bases not matched to a gene; V was cut back by 3 bases and J by 8 bases. CDR3 sequence: CASSWDRGLYGYTF. The CDR3 nucleotides read TGTGCCAGCAGCTGGGACAGGGGGCTGTACGGCTACACCTTC.

The V gene is TRBV11-2, the J gene TRBJ1-1; tentatively, D is TRBD1 (6 bases). CDR3 length equals 17 residues. In germline, CDR1 is SGHAT, CDR2 FQNNGV. V was trimmed by 5 bases and J by 0 bases, leaving 19 bases between them. Here the CDR3 reads CASSPQGKGGMNTEAFF. As DNA, the CDR3 is TGTGCCAGCAGCCCACAGGGTAAGGGCGGAATGAACACTGAAGCTTTCTTT.